The rows below give T cell receptor beta chains drawn from one sample of a study of beta chain features in type 1 diabetes. Sequencing used immunoSEQ multiplex PCR; TCRdb keeps in-frame clones, though not all of them. Altogether fewer than 900,000 clones are present, roughly 15% being singletons, with the ten largest covering 0.02% to 0.03%. Sequencing was performed on naive CD4+ T cells from blood. Receptors were obtained from a woman aged 18-29 years in good health. Both conserved end residues are part of each CDR3. A D gene is named only where the DNA matches it firmly. Size values are once, few and many counts, or a class for expanded clones, and some rows have none.

>-|TRBD2|TRBJ2-3|TRBV28
CAGGTSGRGDTQYF
TGTGCCGGTGGTACTAGCGGGAGAGGAGATACGCAGTATTTT
>-|-|TRBJ2-7|TRBV7-9
CASSLGLPSYEQYF
TGTGCCAGCAGCTTAGGGCTGCCATCCTACGAGCAGTACTTC
>-|TRBD1|TRBJ2-7|TRBV23-1
CASSQWRDRAWDYEQYF
TGCGCCAGCAGTCAATGGAGGGACAGGGCTTGGGACTACGAGCAGTACTTC
>-|TRBD1|TRBJ2-7|TRBV5-1
CASSGGQGLYEQYF
TGCGCCAGCAGCGGGGGACAGGGACTCTACGAGCAGTACTTC
>-|TRBD1|TRBJ1-1|TRBV6-5
CASRKTGDTEAFF
TGTGCCAGCAGAAAGACAGGGGACACTGAAGCTTTCTTT
>few|-|TRBJ1-4|TRBV6-5
CASRSAPQGKLFF
TGTGCCAGCAGATCCGCTCCTCAGGGAAAACTGTTTTTT
>-|-|TRBJ2-5|TRBV29-1
CSVLPSLGIEETQYF
TGCAGCGTTCTTCCGAGTTTGGGCATTGAAGAGACCCAGTACTTC
>-|TRBD1|TRBJ2-5|TRBV28
CASSLSQGMETQYF
TGTGCCAGCAGTCTATCACAGGGGATGGAGACCCAGTACTTC
>few|-|TRBJ2-1|TRBV7-2
CASSLRGSSSYNEQFF
TGTGCCAGCAGCCTGAGGGGGTCTAGCTCCTACAATGAGCAGTTCTTC
>-|-|TRBJ2-2|TRBV7-3
CASSLIGGTNTGELFF
TGTGCCAGCAGCTTAATTGGCGGCACGAACACCGGGGAGCTGTTTTTT
>-|-|TRBJ2-3|TRBV7-3
CASNPGTGTDTQYF
TGTGCCAGCAACCCTGGGACTGGCACAGATACGCAGTATTTT
>few|-|TRBJ1-3|TRBV7-8
CASSPGTGNSGNTIYF
TGTGCCAGCAGCCCCGGAACAGGGAACTCTGGAAACACCATATATTTT
>few|TRBD2|TRBJ2-1|TRBV11-1
CASSLRLAGSNEQFF
TGTGCCAGCAGCTTGCGGCTAGCGGGAAGCAATGAGCAGTTCTTC
>-|-|TRBJ2-6|TRBV19
CATSRGRGSGANVLTF
TGTGCCACCTCTCGGGGACGTGGGTCTGGGGCCAACGTCCTGACTTTC
>-|TRBD1|TRBJ2-7|TRBV6-6
CASRPGTGGSEQYF
TGTGCCAGCAGACCCGGGACAGGGGGATCCGAGCAGTACTTC
>few|-|TRBJ2-2|TRBV7-2
CASSGEYTGELFF
TGTGCCAGCAGCGGAGAATACACCGGGGAGCTGTTTTTT
>few|TRBD2|TRBJ2-1|TRBV4-3
CASSRGSGRAGYNEQFF
TGCGCCAGCAGCCGAGGTAGCGGGAGGGCCGGATACAATGAGCAGTTCTTC
>-|TRBD1|TRBJ1-5|TRBV6-5
CASSYRQGAGNQPQHF
TGTGCCAGCAGTTACAGACAGGGGGCAGGCAATCAGCCCCAGCATTTT
>-|TRBD2|TRBJ2-2|TRBV5-4
CASSLLAGSLNTGELFF
TGTGCCAGCAGCTTACTAGCGGGATCGTTGAACACCGGGGAGCTGTTTTTT
>-|-|TRBJ2-1|TRBV18
CASSPTQQSYNEQFF
TGTGCCAGCTCACCAACTCAACAGTCATACAATGAGCAGTTCTTC
>-|-|TRBJ2-2|TRBV27
CASSPRFGIPGIAGELFF
TGTGCCAGCAGTCCCCGTTTCGGTATCCCGGGTATCGCCGGGGAGCTGTTTTTT
>few|TRBD2|TRBJ2-1|TRBV29-1
CSVENLAGVAYNEQFF
TGCAGCGTTGAAAATCTTGCGGGAGTCGCCTACAATGAGCAGTTCTTC
>-|-|TRBJ1-2|TRBV10-3
CAISESQYTGAYGYTF
TGTGCCATCAGTGAGTCACAATACACAGGAGCCTATGGCTACACCTTC
>few|TRBD2|TRBJ2-7|TRBV25-1
CASSGGGTSGLYEQYF
TGTGCCAGCAGTGGAGGAGGGACTAGCGGACTCTACGAGCAGTACTTC
>few|-|TRBJ2-1|TRBV7-2
CASSQRGGIRDEQFF
TGTGCCAGCAGCCAACGAGGAGGGATCCGCGATGAGCAGTTCTTC
>few|-|TRBJ1-2|TRBV4-3
CASSQDNRAVYGYTF
TGCGCCAGCAGCCAAGATAATCGGGCAGTCTATGGCTACACCTTC
>few|-|TRBJ2-1|TRBV4-3
CASSQDNTGAAYNEQFF
TGCGCCAGCAGCCAAGATAACACGGGAGCCGCCTACAATGAGCAGTTCTTC
>few|TRBD1|TRBJ2-7|TRBV10-3
CAIRAQGSSYEQYF
TGTGCCATCAGAGCACAGGGGAGCTCCTACGAGCAGTACTTC
>-|-|TRBJ2-4|TRBV10-3
CASSSVAKNIQYF
TGTGCCAGCAGTTCAGTAGCCAAAAACATTCAGTACTTC
>-|TRBD2|TRBJ2-3|TRBV28
CASSPGTSGKDTQYF
TGTGCCAGCAGTCCCGGGACTAGCGGGAAGGATACGCAGTATTTT
>few|TRBD2|TRBJ2-5|TRBV5-1
CASSRTSGRGGETQYF
TGCGCCAGCAGCCGGACTAGCGGACGAGGGGGAGAGACCCAGTACTTC
>few|-|TRBJ2-1|TRBV5-1
CASRQDRYNEQFF
TGCGCCAGCAGACAGGACAGATACAATGAGCAGTTCTTC
>-|-|TRBJ2-7|TRBV18
CASSPPTSYEQYF
TGTGCCAGCTCACCACCGACAAGCTACGAGCAGTACTTC
>-|TRBD1|TRBJ2-4|TRBV7-2
CASSLGQGRETKNIQYF
TGTGCCAGCAGCCTAGGACAGGGACGAGAAACCAAAAACATTCAGTACTTC
>few|-|TRBJ2-7|TRBV6-5
CASSYGTGRRGEQYF
TGTGCCAGCAGTTACGGGACCGGGCGCCGTGGGGAGCAGTACTTC
>few|TRBD2|TRBJ2-3|TRBV27
CASSQTSGRAGFRDTQYF
TGTGCCAGCAGCCAAACTAGCGGGAGGGCCGGATTCAGGGATACGCAGTATTTT
>few|TRBD2|TRBJ2-1|TRBV6-5
CASRRKILAHNEQFF
TGTGCCAGCAGACGTAAAATACTAGCGCACAATGAGCAGTTCTTC
>few|TRBD1|TRBJ1-1|TRBV4-3
CASSQVPIGTGTNYRAFF
TGCGCCAGCAGCCAAGTACCTATTGGGACAGGGACCAATTATCGAGCTTTCTTT
>-|-|TRBJ1-1|TRBV4-2
CASSQDWTGNTEAFF
TGTGCCAGCAGCCAAGATTGGACCGGGAACACTGAAGCTTTCTTT
>few|-|TRBJ2-7|TRBV7-2
CASSFGLAFNYEQYF
TGTGCCAGCAGCTTCGGCCTAGCGTTTAACTACGAGCAGTACTTC